This TCR beta chain was recovered during a study of identical twins. The V segment lost 1 base and the J segment 0 bases; nucleotides outside the gene matches: 5. This CDR3 has 16 amino acids. Germline lookup yields CDR1 SGHDT and CDR2 YYEEEE. TCRdb independently ran MiXCR on the 5' RACE reads; one entry per CDR3 protein. The sample lists 450,000 or so distinct CDR3 sequences, less than 25% occurring once. These data also featured in a second study, about T cells expressing NK-cell markers. From that second work: Topping the CD3+CD56-NKG2C+ fraction as well were these clonotypes, in a handful of donors.

This clonotype was obtained from a young woman in good health. The chain uses TRBV5-6 and TRBJ1-1; 8 bases map to TRBD1. The material sequenced was CD4+ T cells sorted from blood. The CDR3, as DNA: TGTGCCAGCAGCTTGTACCAGGGGGCGGTGAACACTGAAGCTTTCTTT. It is translated as CASSLYQGAVNTEAFF.